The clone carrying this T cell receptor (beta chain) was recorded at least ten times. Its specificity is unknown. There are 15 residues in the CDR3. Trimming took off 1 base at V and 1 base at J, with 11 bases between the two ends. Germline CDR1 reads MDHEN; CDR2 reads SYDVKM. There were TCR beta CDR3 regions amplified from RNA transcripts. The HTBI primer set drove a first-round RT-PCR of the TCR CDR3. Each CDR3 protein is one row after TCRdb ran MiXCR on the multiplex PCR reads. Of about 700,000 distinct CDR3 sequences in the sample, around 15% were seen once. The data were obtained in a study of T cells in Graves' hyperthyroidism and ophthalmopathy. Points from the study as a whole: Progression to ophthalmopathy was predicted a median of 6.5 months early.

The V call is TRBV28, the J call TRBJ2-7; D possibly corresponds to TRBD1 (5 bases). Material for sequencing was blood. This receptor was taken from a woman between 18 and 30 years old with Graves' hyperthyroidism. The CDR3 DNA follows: TGTGCCAGCAGTTTATCCTCCGCAGGGTCCTACGAGCAGTACTTC. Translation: CASSLSSAGSYEQYF.